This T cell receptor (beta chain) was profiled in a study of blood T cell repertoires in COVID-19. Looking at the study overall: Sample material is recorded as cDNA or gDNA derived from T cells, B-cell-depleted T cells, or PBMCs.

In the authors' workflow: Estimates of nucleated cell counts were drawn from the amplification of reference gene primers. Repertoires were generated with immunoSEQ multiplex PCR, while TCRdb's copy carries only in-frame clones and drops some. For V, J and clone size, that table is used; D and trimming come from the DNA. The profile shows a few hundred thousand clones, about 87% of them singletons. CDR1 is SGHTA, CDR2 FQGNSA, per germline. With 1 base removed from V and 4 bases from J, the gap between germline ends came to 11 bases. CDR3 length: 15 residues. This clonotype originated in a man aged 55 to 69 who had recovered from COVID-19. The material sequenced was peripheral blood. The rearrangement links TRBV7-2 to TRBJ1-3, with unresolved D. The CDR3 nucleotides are TGTGCCAGCAGCTTAGTAGGAGCTTCCGGAAACACCATATATTTT. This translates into CASSLVGASGNTIYF.